These 3 T cell receptor beta chains originate from one sample sequenced in a study of blood T cell repertoires in COVID-19. Using immunoSEQ multiplex PCR, the repertoire was profiled, and TCRdb retains in-frame clones only, with some absent. The sample carries about 49,000 clones, 70% to 90% recorded once. Sequencing input: peripheral blood. The origin of the receptors is a human donor in a cohort sampled during active COVID-19.

The chain links TRBV4-1 to TRBJ1-3; D is uncertain. CDR1 and CDR2 (germline): MGHRA, YSYEKL. This CDR3 comprises 16 residues. The V end lost 3 bases, the J end lost 3 bases, and 15 bases lay between the germline ends. The CDR3, as DNA: TGCGCCAGCAGCCAGCCCAAGGAGCACGGTGGAAACACCATATATTTT. It specifies CASSQPKEHGGNTIYF.

The rearrangement joins TRBV4-2 to TRBJ2-5, with 13 bases lining up with TRBD2. The V and J ends lost 1 base and 1 base, in that order; junction bases with no gene match: 0. The CDR3 length is 16 residues. Per germline, CDR1 LGHNA and CDR2 YNFKEQ. Written as DNA, the CDR3 is TGTGCCAGCAGCCAAGGGACTAGCGGGGGCCAAGAGACCCAGTACTTC. This translates into CASSQGTSGGQETQYF.

The chain is built from TRBV28 and TRBJ2-3, with 11 bases aligning to TRBD2. This CDR3 region has 15 residues. The junction had 7 bases not matched to a gene; V was cut back by 3 bases and J by 8 bases. Looked up from germline, CDR1 is MDHEN and CDR2 is SYDVKM. CDR3 sequence (DNA): TGTGCCAGCAGTTTTCATTGGCTAGCGGGAGGTACGCAGTATTTT. As protein: CASSFHWLAGGTQYF.